These T cell receptor beta chains were read from a single sample in a study of cytomegalovirus exposure and HLA in healthy donors. The protocol was immunoSEQ multiplex PCR, while the TCRdb copy is restricted to in-frame clones and leaves out a portion. This sample yields more than 95,000 clones, of which more than 70% are seen a single time; roughly 5.3% belongs to the top ten. Sequenced sample: PBMCs. The receptors here all came from a man between 18 and 35 years old in good health and CMV-seronegative. The CDR3 runs from the conserved cysteine through the conserved F or W. D genes are given only for firm matches. Not every row has a clone size; where given, it reads once, few, many or a size class.

. | TRBJ1-1 | . | TRBV30 | TGTGCCTGGAGTCCCCGACAGTCTGAAGCTTTCTTT | CAWSPRQSEAFF
TRBD2 | TRBJ2-1 | . | TRBV6-1 | TGTGCCAGTGGGAAGCGGGGCGCGTACAATGAGCAGTTCTTC | CASGKRGAYNEQFF
TRBD2 | TRBJ2-1 | . | TRBV7-9 | TGTGCCAGCAGCCGCCGGCGGGGGGCATCCTACAATGAGCAGTTCTTC | CASSRRRGASYNEQFF
. | TRBJ1-5 | . | TRBV6-6 | TGTGCCAGCAGTGCCGGGAGGCGCAACAATCAGCCCCAGCATTTT | CASSAGRRNNQPQHF
. | TRBJ2-7 | . | TRBV9 | TGTGCCAGCAGCGTAGACCCCGGAGGGTACGAGCAGTACTTC | CASSVDPGGYEQYF
TRBD1 | TRBJ1-1 | . | TRBV6-1 | TGTGCCAGCAGTGCCAAGACAGGGCAGACCACTGAAGCTTTCTTT | CASSAKTGQTTEAFF
. | TRBJ2-1 | . | TRBV15 | TGTGCCACCAGCAGAGACCAGGGGCGAGTGGGGCTCTTC | CATSRDQGRVGLF
. | TRBJ1-5 | . | TRBV6-5 | TGTGCCAGCAGTTACTCGAGTACAGGGTACCAGCCCCAGCATTTT | CASSYSSTGYQPQHF
. | TRBJ1-4 | once | TRBV5-1 | TGCGCCAGCAGCTTAGGTGGCCTGGAGGCTGAAAAACTGTTTTTT | CASSLGGLEAEKLFF
TRBD1 | TRBJ1-2 | . | TRBV11-2 | TGTGCCAGCAGCGGCGACAGGGGAGGCATCTATGGCTACACCTTC | CASSGDRGGIYGYTF
. | TRBJ1-4 | . | TRBV4-2 | TGTGCCAGCAGCCCGGCCGGGGCAGGGGCTAATGAAAAACTGTTTTTT | CASSPAGAGANEKLFF
TRBD1 | TRBJ1-4 | . | TRBV29-1 | TGCAGCGTTGGTAAGGGGGCAGGAGAAAAACTGTTTTTT | CSVGKGAGEKLFF
TRBD2 | TRBJ2-1 | . | TRBV13 | TGTGCCAGCAGCCTACTAGCGGGGGGCGACAATGAGCAGTTCTTC | CASSLLAGGDNEQFF
TRBD1 | TRBJ2-1 | once | TRBV7-2 | TGTGCCAGCAGCTTAGGGGGACAGGGGAGGTATGAGCAGTTCTTC | CASSLGGQGRYEQFF
. | TRBJ1-3 | . | TRBV19 | TGTGCCAGTAGTCCCAGTCTCTCTGGAAACACCATATATTTT | CASSPSLSGNTIYF
TRBD1 | TRBJ2-5 | . | TRBV5-6 | TGTGCCAGCAGCACGGACAGGGTGAGAGAAGAGACCCAGTACTTC | CASSTDRVREETQYF
TRBD2 | TRBJ2-1 | . | TRBV6-1 | TGTGCCAGCAGTCGGACTAGTGCTGAGCAGTTCTTC | CASSRTSAEQFF
. | TRBJ2-3 | . | TRBV29-1 | TGCAGCGGGAGGGAGAGCACAGATACGCAGTATTTT | CSGRESTDTQYF
TRBD1 | TRBJ2-2 | . | TRBV9 | TGTGCCAGCAGCCCGAGGACAGGGGCGAACACCGGGGAGCTGTTTTTT | CASSPRTGANTGELFF
TRBD1 | TRBJ1-2 | . | TRBV4-2 | TGTGCCAGCAGCCAAAAGACAGGGGGGAACTATGGCTACACCTTC | CASSQKTGGNYGYTF
. | TRBJ2-2 | . | TRBV19 | TGTGCCAGTAGTATAGGAGGGACGAACACCGGGGAGCTGTTTTTT | CASSIGGTNTGELFF
TRBD2 | TRBJ2-3 | once | TRBV6-4 | TGTGCCAGCAGTGCAAGCGGGGGCGCAGATACGCAGTATTTT | CASSASGGADTQYF
TRBD2 | TRBJ2-3 | . | TRBV6-1 | TGTGCCAGCAGTGAATGGGGCTCGACTAGCGGCGGAGATACGCAGTATTTT | CASSEWGSTSGGDTQYF
. | TRBJ2-3 | . | TRBV5-1 | TGCGCCAGCAGCTCGTCGGACAGAGGGGATACGCAGTATTTT | CASSSSDRGDTQYF
TRBD1 | TRBJ2-7 | . | TRBV29-1 | TGCAGCGTTGAAGATCAGGGCAGGGGGCCCAACGAGCAGTACTTC | CSVEDQGRGPNEQYF
. | TRBJ2-7 | . | TRBV5-1 | TGCGCCAGCAGCGCGAGGACAGCCCGGGAGCAGTACTTC | CASSARTAREQYF
TRBD1 | TRBJ2-2 | once | TRBV4-2 | TGTGCCAGCAGCCAGCGGACAGGGACGAACACCGGGGAGCTGTTTTTT | CASSQRTGTNTGELFF
TRBD2 | TRBJ2-7 | . | TRBV2 | TGTGCCAGCAGTGACCCCGGGACTAGTATTTACGAGCAGTACTTC | CASSDPGTSIYEQYF
. | TRBJ2-2 | . | TRBV2 | TGTGCGGGAGGGGGGGGGCCTGCCGGGGAGCTGTTTTTT | CAGGGGPAGELFF
TRBD2 | TRBJ2-5 | few | TRBV11-2 | TGTGCCAGCAGCCGAGCGGGGAGTGAGACCCAGTACTTC | CASSRAGSETQYF
. | TRBJ2-1 | . | TRBV5-1 | TGCGCCAGCAGCAATACAGGGTTGGGGGACAATGAGCAGTTCTTC | CASSNTGLGDNEQFF
. | TRBJ2-7 | . | TRBV28 | TGTGCCAGCAGTTTATGGCGGGGAGGTGTTCCCAACGAGCAGTACTTC | CASSLWRGGVPNEQYF
TRBD1 | TRBJ2-3 | . | TRBV7-2 | TGTGCCAGCAGCTTCGACGGACAGGGCACAGATACGCAGTATTTT | CASSFDGQGTDTQYF
. | TRBJ2-1 | . | TRBV4-2 | TGTGCCAGCAGCCAAGTACAGGGTACCCACAATGAGCAGTTCTTC | CASSQVQGTHNEQFF
TRBD1 | TRBJ2-7 | . | TRBV27 | TGTGCCAGCAAGGACAGGTACTACGAGCAGTACTTC | CASKDRYYEQYF
. | TRBJ1-2 | . | TRBV29-1 | TGCAGCGTTTACGACCCAGCGGACGGAGGCTACACCTTC | CSVYDPADGGYTF
. | TRBJ1-2 | once | TRBV5-1 | TGCGCCAGCAGCTTGGAAAGAGCCTATGGCTACACCTTC | CASSLERAYGYTF
TRBD2 | TRBJ2-1 | . | TRBV30 | TGTGCCTGGAGTGTCCTAGCGGGGGATGCCAATGAGCAGTTCTTC | CAWSVLAGDANEQFF
TRBD2 | TRBJ2-1 | . | TRBV19 | TGTGCCAGCCGCCGGGGGGGAGGGACGAACAATGAGCAGTTCTTC | CASRRGGGTNNEQFF
TRBD1 | TRBJ1-4 | few | TRBV7-9 | TGTGCCAGCAGCCCGCCTCCAGGGGGCGCGGGTTCTGAAAAACTGTTTTTT | CASSPPPGGAGSEKLFF
TRBD1 | TRBJ1-2 | . | TRBV30 | TGTGCCTGGAGACAGGGGGCTACGGGTTCCGATGGCTACACCTTC | CAWRQGATGSDGYTF
. | TRBJ2-7 | once | TRBV12-5 | TGTGCTAGTGGTTTGGGGAGCGGATCCTCCTACGAGCAGTACTTC | CASGLGSGSSYEQYF